Presented here are 12 T cell receptor beta chains from one specimen sequenced in a study of CD8 T cells in ankylosing spondylitis. TCRdb reprocessed the 5' RACE reads via MiXCR and lists one record per CDR3 protein. There are tens of thousands of distinct CDR3 sequences in the sample; under 30% occur only once, and less than 60% lies in the top ten. Sequencing input: blood, either unsorted or a sorted T cell fraction (not recorded which). Every receptor here comes from a male donor with ankylosing spondylitis or in good health (not recorded which).

This chain uses TRBV29-1 with TRBJ2-7, with D maybe TRBD2 (5 bases). The CDR3 loop spans 12 amino acids. The ends were cut back, 4 bases at V and 7 bases at J, with 14 bases in the middle. Germline V CDR1 and CDR2: SQVTM, ANQGSEA. The CDR3 DNA sequence: TGCAGCGTTGGGGTCGTCGGGGTAGAGCAGTACTTC. It codes for CSVGVVGVEQYF.

This clonotype has at least ten counts. The genes are TRBV9 and TRBJ1-1; D may be TRBD1 (6 bases). V was shortened by 4 bases and J by 8 bases, with 12 bases between the two germline ends. The CDR3 loop spans 12 amino acids. Germline CDR1 reads SGDLS; CDR2 reads YYNGEE. CDR3 region: CASSTQGGEAFF. The CDR3 bases are TGTGCCAGCAGCACACAGGGCGGCGAAGCTTTCTTT.

The table lists this clonotype with many counts. The V call is TRBV20-1, the J call TRBJ2-3; TRBD1 aligns across 10 bases. J gave up 5 bases and V 6 bases, and 11 bases lay outside the gene matches. Germline assignment: CDR1 DFQATT and CDR2 SNEGSKA (reference sequence). The CDR3 is 15 amino acids. CDR3: CSAHPGQGKGDTQYF. Here the CDR3 DNA reads TGCAGTGCGCACCCGGGACAGGGGAAGGGAGATACGCAGTATTTT.

The rearrangement joins TRBV20-1 to TRBJ2-7, with 9 bases lining up with TRBD1. Germline V gives CDR1 DFQATT, CDR2 SNEGSKA (reference sequence). Trimming at V came to 2 bases and at J to 3 bases, leaving 8 bases not matched to a gene. This CDR3 has 15 amino acids. CDR3 residues: CSARSPGQGFYEQYV. CDR3 DNA sequence: TGCAGTGCTAGATCGCCGGGACAGGGTTTCTACGAGCAGTACGTC.

This chain connects TRBV4-1 to TRBJ2-7; D perhaps matches TRBD2 (5 bases). V was trimmed by 0 bases and J by 0 bases, leaving 15 bases between them. The germline CDR1 and CDR2 sequences are MGHRA and YSYEKL. This CDR3 spans 17 amino acids. In DNA form, the CDR3 reads TGCGCCAGCAGCCAAGATGATGGACTTCAGAGCTCCTACGAGCAGTACTTC. It yields the protein CASSQDDGLQSSYEQYF.

This chain connects TRBV20-1 to TRBJ1-2; TRBD1 aligns across 10 bases. Unmatched junction bases numbered 7, after V lost 8 bases and J lost 7 bases. Looked up from germline, CDR1 is DFQATT and CDR2 is SNEGSKA (reference sequence). The CDR3 contains 12 residues. The CDR3 here is CSSGQGMGGYTF. The CDR3 DNA sequence: TGCAGTTCGGGACAGGGGATGGGTGGCTACACCTTC.

The rearrangement joins TRBV5-1 to TRBJ1-2; 9 positions match TRBD1. V dropped 3 bases and J dropped 0; count of bases not matched to a gene: 6. The CDR3 contains 16 residues. Germline values: CDR1 SGHRS, CDR2 YFSETQ. CDR3 sequence: CASSSRDRDSNYGYTF. The CDR3 nucleotides read TGCGCCAGCAGCTCCCGGGACAGGGATTCTAACTATGGCTACACCTTC.

This clonotype came up a few times. This chain links TRBV20-1 with TRBJ1-6; no clear D gene. This CDR3 is 12 amino acids long. Trimming left V 1 base short and J 16 bases short, with 14 bases between. Germline CDR1 DFQATT, CDR2 SNEGSKA (reference sequence). CDR3 amino acids: CSARAGLEPLHF. The CDR3 DNA sequence: TGCAGTGCTAGAGCGGGCCTCGAGCCTCTCCACTTT.

This clonotype was picked up a small number of times. The J gene is TRBJ2-7, the V gene TRBV4-1; no firm D call. Trimming shortened V by 1 base and J by 2 bases, and 9 bases separated the two germline ends. Germline V lookup: CDR1 MGHRA, CDR2 YSYEKL. CDR3 size: 14 residues. Written as DNA, the CDR3 is TGCGCCAGCAGCCAAGCAGTGGGGACCTACGAGCAGTACGTC. It codes for CASSQAVGTYEQYV.

V gene TRBV3-1 combines with J gene TRBJ1-4; D is possibly TRBD1 (6 bases). CDR1 and CDR2 (germline): LGHDT, YNNKEL (reference sequence). Trimming left V 7 bases short and J 14 bases short, with 23 bases between. There are 14 residues in the CDR3. CDR3 sequence (DNA): TGTGCCAGCACTCTGGGGGATGTAGACAGGCCCCTGTTTTTT. Amino acid sequence: CASTLGDVDRPLFF.

This clonotype came up a few times. The chain recombines TRBV6-1 with TRBJ2-2, with D possibly matching TRBD2 (7 bases). V lost 5 bases, J lost 7 bases, and 23 bases lay in between. Germline lookup yields CDR1 MNHNS and CDR2 SASEGT. The CDR3 loop spans 17 amino acids. The CDR3 region is CASSRAGGGYLVGELFF. The CDR3 nucleotides are TGTGCCAGCAGTAGGGCTGGGGGGGGCTACTTGGTCGGGGAGCTGTTTTTT.

This clonotype was found many times. The chain uses TRBV12-3 or TRBV12-4 and TRBJ2-5; 8 bases are shared with TRBD2. The CDR3 covers 16 residues. J gave up 5 bases and V 5 bases, and 13 bases lay outside the gene matches. The CDR3 spells CASSPPGLEGWETQYF. CDR3 DNA sequence: TGTGCCAGCAGTCCGCCGGGACTAGAGGGTTGGGAGACCCAGTACTTC.